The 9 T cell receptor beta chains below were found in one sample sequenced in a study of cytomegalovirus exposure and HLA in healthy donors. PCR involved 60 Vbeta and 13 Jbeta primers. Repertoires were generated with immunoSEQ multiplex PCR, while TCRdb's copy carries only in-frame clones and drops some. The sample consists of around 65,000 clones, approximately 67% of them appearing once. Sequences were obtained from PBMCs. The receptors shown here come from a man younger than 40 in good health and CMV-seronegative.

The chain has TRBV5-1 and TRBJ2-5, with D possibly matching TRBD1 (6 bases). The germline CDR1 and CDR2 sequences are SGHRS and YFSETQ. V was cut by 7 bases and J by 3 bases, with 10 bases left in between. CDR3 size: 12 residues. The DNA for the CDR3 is TGCGCCAGCGGGGACAACAAAGAGACCCAGTACTTC. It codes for CASGDNKETQYF.

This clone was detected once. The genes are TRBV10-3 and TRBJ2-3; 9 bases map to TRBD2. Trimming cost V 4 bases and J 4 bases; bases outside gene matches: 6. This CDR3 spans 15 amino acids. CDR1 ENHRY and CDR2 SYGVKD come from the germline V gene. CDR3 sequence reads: CAISGWRGGADTQYF. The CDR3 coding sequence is TGTGCCATCAGTGGATGGCGGGGGGGCGCAGATACGCAGTATTTT.

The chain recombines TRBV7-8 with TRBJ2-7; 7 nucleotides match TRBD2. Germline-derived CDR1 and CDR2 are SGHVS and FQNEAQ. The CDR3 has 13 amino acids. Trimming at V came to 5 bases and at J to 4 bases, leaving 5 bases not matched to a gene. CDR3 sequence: CASSTGAGYEQYF. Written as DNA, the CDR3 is TGTGCCAGCAGCACGGGAGCGGGGTACGAGCAGTACTTC.

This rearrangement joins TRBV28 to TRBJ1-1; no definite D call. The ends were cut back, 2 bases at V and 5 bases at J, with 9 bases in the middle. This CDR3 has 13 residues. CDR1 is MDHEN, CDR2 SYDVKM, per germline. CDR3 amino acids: CASSLGQRTEAFF. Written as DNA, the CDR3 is TGTGCCAGCAGTTTAGGCCAGAGGACTGAAGCTTTCTTT.

CDR3 DNA sequence: TGTGCCAGCAGCCAAGAACGGCTGGGGCCGAACTATGGCTACACCTTC. This gives the protein CASSQERLGPNYGYTF. The V and J genes are TRBV4-2 and TRBJ1-2; D may be TRBD1 (5 bases). Trimming shortened V by 0 bases and J by 2 bases, and 13 bases separated the two germline ends. The length of the CDR3 is 16 residues. Germline V gene sequence: CDR1 LGHNA, CDR2 YNFKEQ.

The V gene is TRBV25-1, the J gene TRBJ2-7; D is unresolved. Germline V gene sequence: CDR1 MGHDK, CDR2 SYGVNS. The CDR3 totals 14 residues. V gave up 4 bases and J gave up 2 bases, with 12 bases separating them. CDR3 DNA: TGTGCCAGCAGTGCCCCCAGCGTTCCCTACGAGCAGTACTTC. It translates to CASSAPSVPYEQYF.

CDR3 loop: CASSLEGLDFYEQYF. Written as DNA, the CDR3 is TGCGCCAGCAGCTTGGAGGGACTGGATTTCTACGAGCAGTACTTC. This chain uses TRBV5-1 with TRBJ2-7, with D perhaps matching TRBD2 (6 bases). The CDR3 has 15 residues. V lost 0 bases, J lost 3 bases, and 13 bases lay in between. The germline V gene encodes CDR1 SGHRS and CDR2 YFSETQ.

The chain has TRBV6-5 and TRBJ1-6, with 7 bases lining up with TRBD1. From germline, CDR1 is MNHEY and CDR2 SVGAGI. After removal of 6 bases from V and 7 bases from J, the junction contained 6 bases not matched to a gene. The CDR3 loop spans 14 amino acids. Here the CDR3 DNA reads TGTGCCAGCAGGAAAGGGACAGACAATTCACCCCTCCACTTT. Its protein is CASRKGTDNSPLHF.

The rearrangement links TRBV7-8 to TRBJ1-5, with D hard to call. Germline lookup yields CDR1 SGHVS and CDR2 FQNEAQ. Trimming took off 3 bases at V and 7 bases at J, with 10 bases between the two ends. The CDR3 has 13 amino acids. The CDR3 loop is CASSFMGRQPQHF. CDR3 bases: TGTGCCAGCAGCTTCATGGGGAGGCAGCCCCAGCATTTT.